In this sample, the clone carrying this TCR beta chain turned up many times. Its antigen remains unknown. Time point specified: patch test 1, 2 weeks after DPC sensitization. As for treatment: therapeutic diphenylcyclopropenone sensitization with weekly scalp DPC. The entry originates in a study of human T cells and chemical hapten exposure. Notes on the study in general: TCRs exceeding a frequency of 1 in 1000 stayed unchanged under DPC sensitization.

Trimming cost V 6 bases and J 2 bases; bases outside gene matches: 8. The germline gives CDR1 MNHNY, CDR2 SVGAGI (reference sequence). CDR3 length: 16 residues. MiXCR, applied by TCRdb to the RACE reads, yields one record per CDR3 protein. The sample consists of over 75,000 distinct CDR3 sequences, under 9% of them appearing once. The sequencing here drew on whole blood, taken in connection with sensitization to the hapten diphenylcyclopropenone (DPC). This TCR was sampled from a woman in her 30s with alopecia areata. Some clones in this sample may be carry-over from other donors' samples. The gene calls are TRBV6-6 and TRBJ2-3; 10 bases align to TRBD1. The CDR3 bases are TGTGCCAGCAGCTTGGGACAGGGGCGACACACAGATACGCAGTATTTT. Amino acid sequence: CASSLGQGRHTDTQYF.